This TCR beta chain was observed in a study of regulatory T cells in long-lasting Graves disease listed by TCRdb under 2021. Study-wide context: Newly diagnosed Graves' disease patients had taken antithyroid drugs for less than 3 months. Peripheral blood TCR sequencing and RNA sequencing compared persistent Graves' disease patients with newly diagnosed Graves' disease patients. The study took place in China and was registered as a clinical trial. A total of about 33 samples underwent TCR sequencing: about 13 from persistent and roughly 20 from newly diagnosed Graves' disease patients. The paper as a whole reports these results and caveats: More public clonotypes were shared among persistent patients (fewer than 3,000) than among newly diagnosed patients (more than 900). Sequencing and analysis were limited to the TCR beta chain. Lower TCR Shannon entropy and fewer highly expanded clones were observed in persistent Graves' disease patients than in newly diagnosed patients, which suggested clonal expansion. The study examined only peripheral blood because the primary lesion, thyroid tissue, could not be accessed. The authors acknowledged the small sample size as a limitation that may reduce accuracy. TRBV28, TRBJ1-2 and TRBJ2-5 were preferentially used in persistent disease, while TRBV20-1 and TRBJ2-1 were favored in newly diagnosed disease.

This clonotype was seen only a few times. The antigen this receptor binds is unknown. Per-base qualities were not stored, and no clone one base away is much larger. The time point label, read with the paper, signifies: newly diagnosed GD, antithyroid drugs for less than 3 months. RNA was extracted from PBMCs in TRIzol for both TCR sequencing and RNA sequencing. The diagnosis of Graves' disease followed American Thyroid Association guidelines. Recruitment of patients was carried out at an endocrinology department in Xi'an, China. From each patient, nine milliliters of peripheral blood was collected into an EDTA anticoagulant tube. PBMCs were isolated by Ficoll Paque Plus density gradient separation without further T cell sorting. An Agilent 2100 Bioanalyzer and agarose gel were used to check RNA quality, and a NanoDrop 2000 was used to measure RNA concentration. The germline V end is reduced by 3 bases and the J end by 0 bases; junction bases left unmatched: 7. For CDR1 and CDR2, the germline V gene (reference sequence) lists GTSNPN and SVGIG. Including cysteine and phenylalanine, the CDR3 has 16 amino acids. Only CDR3 DNA remains: 48 bases, in frame from the first base.

The library was produced with multiplex PCR. TCRdb names Illumina HiSeq 4000 as the instrument used. To build TCR beta libraries, CDR3 regions were amplified by Arm-PCR using iRepertoire HTBI primers. Before sequencing, the PCR products underwent gel purification. Processing in the source paper ran as follows. Gene usage analysis of CDR3 amino acid clonotypes relied on the roughly 67 TRBV and about 15 TRBJ segments identified across samples. COPE and FqMerger were used to merge filtered high-quality paired reads into contigs. BLAST was used to align contigs to IMGT TRBV, TRBD and TRBJ reference genes, with CDR3 defined following IMGT. Highly expanded clones were defined as clonotypes with a frequency above 0.1%. Repertoire diversity was measured by Shannon entropy, and V-J evenness by the Gini coefficient. Clonotypes shared by more than one individual were considered public. TCRdb passed the public sequencing reads through fastp at Q25 and MiXCR, retaining productive beta sequences. Records with the same CDR3 protein are collapsed into one entry carrying the most frequent genes and DNA. These V and J calls originate from TCRdb's pipeline instead of the authors' own analysis. The sample table records some 560,000 distinct CDR3 sequences; about 16% of these occur just once. The ten top clones hold 20% to 25% of the sample.

These sequences were also reported in another study, on T cells in Graves' hyperthyroidism and ophthalmopathy. The second publication reports: Stable Graves' hyperthyroidism was defined as the absence of progression to ophthalmopathy over 18 months of follow-up. The hyperthyroidism patients were between 18 and 65 years old and newly diagnosed, with a disease duration of less than 2 months. Any patient with an uncontrolled infection, another autoimmune disease, pregnancy or lactation was excluded. Diagnoses relied on clinical symptoms, serum thyroxine and TRAb, thyroid ultrasound and orbital computed tomography. The TCR CDR3 was subjected to a first round of RT-PCR using the HTBI primer set and the Qiagen OneStep RT-PCR kit. Most expanded thyroid clonotypes (frequency above 0.001) were also detected in blood, suggesting blood repertoires may reflect thyroid immune responses. A model built on a 13 V-J signature distinguished ophthalmopathy from stable hyperthyroidism, reaching 85% to 90% sensitivity and around 81% specificity in cross-validation and 80%/75% in testing. In validation, the model predicted progression to ophthalmopathy a median of approximately 6.6 months before onset, with about 70% sensitivity and around 76% specificity. To identify TCR V-J signatures that set the groups apart, the researchers used a discovery cohort of about a hundred patients, made up of around 42 with Graves' ophthalmopathy and 57 with stable Graves' hyperthyroidism. An independent validation cohort of around 19 hyperthyroidism patients and 15 or so patients who later progressed to ophthalmopathy tested prospective prediction of ophthalmopathy. The 95 to 100 discovery patients were randomly divided into training and test sets at a 7:3 ratio. The study also compared thyroid tissue and blood T-cell repertoires from five or six Graves' hyperthyroidism patients. Following sampling, methimazole starting at 30 mg daily was given to hyperthyroidism patients, and high-dose intravenous methylprednisolone was given to ophthalmopathy patients. Libraries were constructed in a second round of multiplex PCR, after which size selection and purification were carried out. The libraries were sequenced on an Illumina HiSeq2000 using paired-end 100 bp reads. SOAPnuke was used to process the raw data, removing reads that contained adapters or uncalled bases, had a mean Phred below 15, or lacked an exact match to the constant primer or identifier. High-quality paired reads were merged with COPE v1.2.5, and unique nucleotide sequences were defined as clonotypes. MiTCR v1.1 was used to align the clonotypes against IMGT TRBV, TRBD and TRBJ reference segments. Analysis was restricted to V-J combinations with a frequency above 0.0001, which covered over 98% of repertoires. A TCS score was defined as the ratio between F50 (clonal expansion) and ExV (chaos), using BLOSUM62-based TCRdist between CDR3 peptides within each V-J. Welch's t-statistics and random forest reduced fewer than 550 V-J features to fewer than 15, which were used in a naive Bayes classifier (R e1071). No statistical method was used to fix the sample size in advance, and group allocation was not hidden from the investigators. The paper describes TCR Vbeta CDR3 sequencing of 120 to 150 peripheral blood samples, made up of about 40 ophthalmopathy patients, over 70 hyperthyroidism patients and 17 progressor patients.

Sequenced here: peripheral blood mononuclear cells (PBMCs), sampled at new diagnosis, from a patient treated with antithyroid drugs. This clonotype was sampled from a woman aged 35-65 years with Graves disease. Donor details come from another sample of the same person, matched by shared clones. The chain employs TRBV30 and TRBJ1-5, with TRBD1 matching 8 junction bases. For the CDR3, the sequence is CAWSPNRGYSNQPQHF. The DNA reads as follows: TGTGCCTGGAGCCCAAACAGGGGGTATAGCAATCAGCCCCAGCATTTT.